A single sample is the source of the 9 T cell receptor beta chains below, sequenced in a study of blood T cell repertoires in COVID-19. Sequenced by immunoSEQ multiplex PCR; TCRdb stores in-frame clones only, minus some. Counted here are about 98,000 clones, around 80% occurring once; the ten biggest clones make up approximately 25%. Sample: peripheral blood. The source of these receptors is a man between 65 and 85 years old with acute or convalescent COVID-19.

In its sample, this clone was seen a few times. The chain links TRBV6-6 to TRBJ2-7; TRBD2 matches at 9 bases. After removal of 6 bases from V and 6 bases from J, the junction contained 6 bases not matched to a gene. Looked up from germline, CDR1 is MNHNY and CDR2 is SVGAGI (reference sequence). CDR3 length: 13 amino acids. In DNA, the CDR3 is TGTGCCAGCAGGACCCTAGCGGGAAGCGAGCAGTACTTC. Translated: CASRTLAGSEQYF.

This clone is medium-sized (0.01 to 0.1%) in the sample. This chain links TRBV15 with TRBJ2-7; tentative D call: TRBD2 (5 bases). V lost 0 bases to trimming and J lost 6 bases, with 12 bases between them. The CDR3 is 14 residues long. From germline, CDR1 is LNHNV and CDR2 YYDKDF (reference sequence). The CDR3 region is CATSRERGAFEQYF. The CDR3 DNA reads TGTGCCACCAGCAGAGAACGGGGAGCGTTCGAGCAGTACTTC.

The rearrangement joins TRBV10-2 to TRBJ1-6; no reliable D call. The CDR3 extends over 14 amino acids. Germline CDR1 is WSHSY and CDR2 is SAAADI. Trimming took off 5 bases at V and 7 bases at J, with 12 bases between the two ends. The CDR3 loop is CASSPGVGNSPLHF. The CDR3 DNA reads as TGCGCCAGCAGTCCGGGAGTTGGCAATTCACCCCTCCACTTT.

The chain has TRBV6-4 and TRBJ2-2, with TRBD2 matching over 10 bases. Germline V gives CDR1 MRHNA, CDR2 SNTAGT. With V trimmed by 0 bases and J by 3 bases, 1 base remained unmatched. This CDR3 is 16 amino acids long. CDR3 region: CASSDSGTSDTGELFF. CDR3 DNA sequence: TGTGCCAGCAGTGACTCCGGGACTAGCGACACCGGGGAGCTGTTTTTT.

Many counts were recorded for this clone. V gene TRBV6-5 combines with J gene TRBJ1-1; D perhaps matches TRBD1 (5 bases). The germline gives CDR1 MNHEY, CDR2 SVGAGI. Trimming cost V 4 bases and J 2 bases, with 14 bases left between them. This CDR3 spans 15 amino acids. The CDR3 reads CASSSPRVLNTEAFF. The CDR3 region has the DNA TGTGCCAGCAGTTCCCCCAGGGTCCTTAACACTGAAGCTTTCTTT.

This rearrangement joins TRBV6-4 to TRBJ2-1; TRBD2 aligns across 8 bases. The CDR3 covers 15 residues. Germline CDR1 and CDR2: MRHNA and SNTAGT. With V trimmed by 3 bases and J by 0 bases, 1 base remained unmatched. The CDR3 reads CASSESGSSYNEQFF. DNA of the CDR3: TGTGCCAGCAGTGAAAGCGGGAGCTCCTACAATGAGCAGTTCTTC.

Turning to this clone: The sample carries other DNA sequences with the same CDR3. The chain recombines TRBV6-6 with TRBJ1-5; D is unresolved. The germline V gene encodes CDR1 MNHNY and CDR2 SVGAGI (reference sequence). CDR3 length: 15 residues. Trimming stripped 0 bases from V and 0 bases from J, with 6 bases between. CDR3 in DNA: TGTGCCAGCAGTTACTCGCGGTATAGCAATCAGCCCCAGCATTTT. Protein: CASSYSRYSNQPQHF.

Notes on this clone: Other DNA variants within this sample encode the same CDR3. In DNA, the CDR3 is TGCGCCAGCAGCTTGGCGGGGGGGAACACTGAAGCTTTCTTT. Residues: CASSLAGGNTEAFF. The chain has TRBV5-1 and TRBJ1-1; TRBD1 is a possible D gene (5 bases). This CDR3 is built from 14 residues. Trimming stripped 0 bases from V and 1 base from J, with 7 bases between. CDR1 and CDR2 (germline): SGHRS, YFSETQ.

This sequence joins TRBV18 and TRBJ2-7; D gene uncertain. Trimming removed 3 bases from V and 0 bases from J, with 9 bases in between. CDR3 length: 14 amino acids. Germline V gives CDR1 KGHSH, CDR2 LQKENI. CDR3 residues: CASSPAQSSYEQYF. For the CDR3, the DNA is TGTGCCAGCTCACCTGCACAGTCCTCCTACGAGCAGTACTTC.